Shown below are 3 T cell receptor beta chains from a single sample sequenced in a study of PD-1 blockade in classical Hodgkin lymphoma. Libraries were prepared by immunoSEQ multiplex PCR; TCRdb keeps only in-frame clonotypes and omits some of them. The sample shows around 65,000 clones, approximately 90% of them seen only once. All the patients suffered relapse after autologous stem cell transplantation, and brentuximab vedotin exposure differed. The material was peripheral blood mononuclear cells (PBMCs), obtained at baseline. The receptors here all came from a human donor with classical Hodgkin lymphoma.

The chain couples TRBV5-8 to TRBJ2-2; D not certain. The CDR3 contains 13 residues. CDR1 and CDR2 from the germline V gene are SGHTS and YDEGEE. Trimming pared 2 bases from V and 5 bases from J, leaving 7 bases between. The CDR3 DNA reads as TGTGCCAGCAGCTTCCCCCCAACCGGGGAGCTGTTTTTT. It specifies CASSFPPTGELFF.

This clone has a handful of counts. The genes are TRBV5-1 and TRBJ2-7; tentative D call: TRBD2 (6 bases). The CDR3 extends over 14 amino acids. Germline-derived CDR1 and CDR2 are SGHRS and YFSETQ. V dropped 4 bases and J dropped 6 bases, with 17 bases sitting between them. CDR3 loop: CASSHSGTAPEQYF. The CDR3 DNA reads as TGCGCCAGCAGCCATTCCGGGACTGCTCCCGAGCAGTACTTC.

The V and J genes are TRBV6-5 and TRBJ2-4; D is uncertain. CDR3 length: 16 amino acids. V shed 0 bases and J shed 0 bases, with 9 bases lying between them. Germline loops: CDR1 MNHEY, CDR2 SVGAGI. CDR3 loop: CASSYSGSLAKNIQYF. CDR3 nucleotides: TGTGCCAGCAGTTACTCTGGCAGTCTAGCCAAAAACATTCAGTACTTC.